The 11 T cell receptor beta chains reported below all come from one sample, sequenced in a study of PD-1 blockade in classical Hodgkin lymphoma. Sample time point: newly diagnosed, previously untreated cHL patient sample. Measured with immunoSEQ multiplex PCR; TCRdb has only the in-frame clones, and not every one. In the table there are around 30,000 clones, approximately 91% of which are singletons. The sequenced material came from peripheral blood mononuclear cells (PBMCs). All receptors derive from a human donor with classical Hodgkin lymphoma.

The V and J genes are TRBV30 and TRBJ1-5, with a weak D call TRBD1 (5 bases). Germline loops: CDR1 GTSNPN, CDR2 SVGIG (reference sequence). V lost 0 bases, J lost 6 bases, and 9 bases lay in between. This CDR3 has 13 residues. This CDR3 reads CAWSVQGGQPQHF. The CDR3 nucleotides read TGTGCCTGGAGTGTCCAGGGAGGTCAGCCCCAGCATTTT.

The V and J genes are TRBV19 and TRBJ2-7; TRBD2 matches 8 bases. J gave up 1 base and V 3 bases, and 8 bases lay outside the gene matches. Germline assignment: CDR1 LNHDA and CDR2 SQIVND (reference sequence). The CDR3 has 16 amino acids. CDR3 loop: CASSIVLAGGSYEQYF. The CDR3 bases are TGTGCCAGTAGTATCGTACTGGCGGGGGGTTCCTACGAGCAGTACTTC.

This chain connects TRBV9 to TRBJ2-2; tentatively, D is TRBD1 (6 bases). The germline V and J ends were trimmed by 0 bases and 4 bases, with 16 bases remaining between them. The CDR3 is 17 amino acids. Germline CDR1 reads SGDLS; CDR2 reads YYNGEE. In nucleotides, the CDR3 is TGTGCCAGCAGCGTAGGAGGTAGGGGGATCACCACCGGGGAGCTGTTTTTT. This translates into CASSVGGRGITTGELFF.

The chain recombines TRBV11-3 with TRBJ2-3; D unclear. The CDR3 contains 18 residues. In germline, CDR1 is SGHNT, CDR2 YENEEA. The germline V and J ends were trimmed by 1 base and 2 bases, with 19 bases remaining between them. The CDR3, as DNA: TGTGCCAGCAGCTTAGGGGGTAGCAGCGTTCCTTACACAGATACGCAGTATTTT. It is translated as CASSLGGSSVPYTDTQYF.

CDR3 nucleotides: TGTGCCAGTAGCGGGCAGGGGTCCCTTACCTACGAGCAGTACTTC. Translation gives CASSGQGSLTYEQYF. The J gene is TRBJ2-7, the V gene TRBV2; a weak D match, TRBD2 (7 bases). Germline loops: CDR1 SNHLY, CDR2 FYNNEI. The CDR3 is 15 amino acids. V shed 9 bases and J shed 2 bases, with 20 bases lying between them.

The CDR3 nucleotides are TGTGCCAGCTCACCATTGACAGGGGGAGGAAAGAACACTGAAGCTTTCTTT. Translated: CASSPLTGGGKNTEAFF. J is TRBJ1-1 and V is TRBV18; 9 bases match TRBD1. CDR1 is KGHSH, CDR2 LQKENI, per germline. The junction had 8 bases not matched to a gene; V was cut back by 2 bases and J by 1 base. The CDR3 is 17 amino acids.

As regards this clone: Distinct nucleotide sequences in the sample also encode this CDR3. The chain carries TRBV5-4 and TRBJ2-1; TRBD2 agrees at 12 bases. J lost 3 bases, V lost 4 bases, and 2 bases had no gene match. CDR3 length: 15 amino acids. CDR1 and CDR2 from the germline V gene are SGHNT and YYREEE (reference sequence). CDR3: CASSPGLAGYNEQFF. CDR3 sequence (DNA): TGTGCCAGCAGCCCGGGACTAGCGGGCTACAATGAGCAGTTCTTC.

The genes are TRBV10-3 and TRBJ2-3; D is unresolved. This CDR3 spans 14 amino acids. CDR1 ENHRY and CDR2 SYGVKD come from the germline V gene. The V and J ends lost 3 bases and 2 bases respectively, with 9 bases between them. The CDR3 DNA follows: TGTGCCATCAGTGAATTCAGCGACACAGATACGCAGTATTTT. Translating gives CAISEFSDTDTQYF.

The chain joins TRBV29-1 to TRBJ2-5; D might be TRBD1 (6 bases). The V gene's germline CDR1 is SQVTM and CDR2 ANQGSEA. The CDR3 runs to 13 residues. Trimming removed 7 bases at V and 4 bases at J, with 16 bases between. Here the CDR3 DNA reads TGCAGCGCCCAAGTACAGGGATCAGAGACCCAGTACTTC. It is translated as CSAQVQGSETQYF.

Here the CDR3 reads CATRDRGTGELFF. CDR3 DNA sequence: TGTGCCACCAGGGACAGGGGTACCGGGGAGCTGTTTTTT. The chain uses TRBV10-3 and TRBJ2-2, with 10 positions matching TRBD1. The V gene end was trimmed by 10 bases and the J gene end by 5 bases; junction bases not matched to a gene: 4. The CDR3 is 13 amino acids. The germline V gene has CDR1 ENHRY and CDR2 SYGVKD.

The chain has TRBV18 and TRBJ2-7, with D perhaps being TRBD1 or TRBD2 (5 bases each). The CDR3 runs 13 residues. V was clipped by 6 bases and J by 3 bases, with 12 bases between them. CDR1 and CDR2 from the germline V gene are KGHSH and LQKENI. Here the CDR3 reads CASSDGTNYEQYF. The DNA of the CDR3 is TGTGCCAGCTCCGACGGGACCAACTACGAGCAGTACTTC. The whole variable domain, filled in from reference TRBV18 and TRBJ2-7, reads NAGVMQNPRHLVRRRGQEARLRCSPMKGHSHVYWYRQLPEEGLKFMVYLQKENIIDESGMPKERFSAEFPKEGPSILRIQQVVRGDSAAYFCASSDGTNYEQYFGPGTRLTVT.